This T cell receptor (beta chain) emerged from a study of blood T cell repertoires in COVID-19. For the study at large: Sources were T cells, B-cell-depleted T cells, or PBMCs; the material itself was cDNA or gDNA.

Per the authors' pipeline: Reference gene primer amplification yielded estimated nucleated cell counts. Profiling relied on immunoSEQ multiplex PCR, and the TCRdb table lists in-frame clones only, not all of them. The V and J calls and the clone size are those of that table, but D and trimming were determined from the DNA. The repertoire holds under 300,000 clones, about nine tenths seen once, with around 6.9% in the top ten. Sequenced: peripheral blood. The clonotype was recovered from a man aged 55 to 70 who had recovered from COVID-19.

CDR3 nucleotides: TGTGCCACCCGGCAATGGACAGGCAATCAGCCCCAGCATTTT. Its protein is CATRQWTGNQPQHF. This sequence joins TRBV2 and TRBJ1-5, with a weak D call TRBD1 (6 bases). V lost 10 bases, J lost 2 bases, and 15 bases lay in between. Germline-derived CDR1 and CDR2 are SNHLY and FYNNEI. CDR3 length: 14 residues.